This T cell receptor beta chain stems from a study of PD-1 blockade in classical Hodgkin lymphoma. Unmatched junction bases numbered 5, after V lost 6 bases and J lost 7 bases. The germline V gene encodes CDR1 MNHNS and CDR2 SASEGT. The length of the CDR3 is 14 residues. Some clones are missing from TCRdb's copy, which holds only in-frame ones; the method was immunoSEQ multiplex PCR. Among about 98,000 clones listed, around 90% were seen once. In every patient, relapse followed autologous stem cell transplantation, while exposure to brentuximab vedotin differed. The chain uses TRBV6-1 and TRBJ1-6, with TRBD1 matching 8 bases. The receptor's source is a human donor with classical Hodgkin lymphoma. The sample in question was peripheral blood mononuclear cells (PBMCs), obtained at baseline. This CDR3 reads CASRMGQANSPLHF. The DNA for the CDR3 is TGTGCCAGCAGGATGGGACAGGCGAATTCACCCCTCCACTTT.